Listed below are T cell receptor beta chains from one sample, sequenced in a study of blood T cells in healthy people across ages. TCRdb independently ran MiXCR on the 5' RACE reads; one entry per CDR3 protein. The sample has about 1.1 million distinct CDR3 sequences, about two fifths seen once. Sequenced input: blood. The source of these receptors is a man between 18 and 35 years old in good health. The CDR3 runs from the conserved cysteine through the conserved F or W. The D gene is left open where the match is weak. Rows give clone size only sometimes, using once, few, many, or a class for an expanded clone.

size	V	D	J	DNA	CDR3
.	TRBV28	.	TRBJ1-1	TGTGCCAGCACCCTCGACAGCATGAACACTGAAGCTTTCTTT	CASTLDSMNTEAFF
.	TRBV6-6	.	TRBJ1-1	TGTGCCAGCAGTTACCCAGGGTCGGGACACCCTGAAGCTTTCTTT	CASSYPGSGHPEAFF
.	TRBV2	.	TRBJ1-2	TGTGCCAGCAAACCGGCAGTGACAGACTATGGCTACACCTTC	CASKPAVTDYGYTF
.	TRBV16	.	TRBJ1-1	TGTGCCAGCAGCCCATACGGTGGGCCGAGGGTGAATACTGAAGCTTTCTTT	CASSPYGGPRVNTEAFF
.	TRBV11-2	.	TRBJ2-5	TGTGCCAGCAGCTCAGGGAAAGAGACCCAGTACTTC	CASSSGKETQYF
.	TRBV12-3/TRBV12-4	TRBD1	TRBJ1-2	TGTGCCAGCACCTTGGGACAGAACTATGGCCACACCTTC	CASTLGQNYGHTF
few	TRBV12-3/TRBV12-4	.	TRBJ1-1	TGTGCCAGCCGTAGGGCAGTTGAAGCTTTCTTT	CASRRAVEAFF
few	TRBV28	TRBD1	TRBJ2-2	TGTGCCAGCGTGAAGATGGGACAGATGAACACCGGGGAGCTGTTTTTT	CASVKMGQMNTGELFF
.	TRBV14	TRBD2	TRBJ2-1	TGTGCCAGCAGCTCAGCGGGGTTGGTATACAATGAGCAGTTCTTC	CASSSAGLVYNEQFF
.	TRBV6-5	.	TRBJ1-4	TGTGCCAGCAGCCCGAGGGCTCATAATGAAAAACTGTTTTTT	CASSPRAHNEKLFF
.	TRBV7-2	.	TRBJ2-5	TGTGCCAGCAGCCCAAGCTCCGTTCGAGAGACCCAGTACTTC	CASSPSSVRETQYF
few	TRBV20-1	.	TRBJ2-1	TGCAGTGCTAGAGGTGGGGGCCGGGGCAATGAGCAGTTCTTC	CSARGGGRGNEQFF
.	TRBV9	TRBD2	TRBJ2-1	TGTGCCAGCAGCGCGACCGGACTAGTGGGGACCTCCTACAATGAGCAGTTCTTC	CASSATGLVGTSYNEQFF
many	TRBV20-1	.	TRBJ2-1	TGCAGTGCTAGAGATCTACAGGCTTACAATGAGCAGTTCTTC	CSARDLQAYNEQFF
few	TRBV6-1	.	TRBJ1-2	TGTGCCAGCAGGTATCAGGGAACCTATGGCTACACCTTC	CASRYQGTYGYTF
.	TRBV5-6	.	TRBJ1-1	TGTGCCAGCAGCTGGGGGCGAAAGGGCGGCACTGAAGCTTTCTTT	CASSWGRKGGTEAFF
.	TRBV20-1	TRBD1	TRBJ1-2	TGCAGTGCTAGAGAAGGGGGGGTGCGGACAGGGCGCGCAAACTGTGGCTACACCTTC	CSAREGGVRTGRANCGYTF
few	TRBV27	.	TRBJ2-5	TGTGCCAGCCAGAGGGCCTTGAGACAGGCACAACAAGAGACCCAGTACTTC	CASQRALRQAQQETQYF